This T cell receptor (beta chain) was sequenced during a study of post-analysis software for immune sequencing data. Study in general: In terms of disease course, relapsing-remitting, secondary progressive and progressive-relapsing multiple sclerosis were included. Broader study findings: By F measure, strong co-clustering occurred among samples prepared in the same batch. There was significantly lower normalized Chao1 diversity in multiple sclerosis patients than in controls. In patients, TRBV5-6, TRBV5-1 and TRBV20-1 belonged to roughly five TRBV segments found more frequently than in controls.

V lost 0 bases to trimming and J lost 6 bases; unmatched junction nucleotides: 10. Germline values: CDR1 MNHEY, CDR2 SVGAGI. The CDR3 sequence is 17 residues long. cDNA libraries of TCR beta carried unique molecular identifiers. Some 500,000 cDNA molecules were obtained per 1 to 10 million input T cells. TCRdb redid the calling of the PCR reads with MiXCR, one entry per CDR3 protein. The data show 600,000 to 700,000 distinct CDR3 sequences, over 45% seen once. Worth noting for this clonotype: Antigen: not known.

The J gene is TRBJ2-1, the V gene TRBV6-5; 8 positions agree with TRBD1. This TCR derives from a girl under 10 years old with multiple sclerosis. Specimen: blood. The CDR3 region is CASSYSAGTGVGNEQFF. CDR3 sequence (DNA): TGTGCCAGCAGTTACTCCGCCGGGACAGGCGTTGGCAATGAGCAGTTCTTC.